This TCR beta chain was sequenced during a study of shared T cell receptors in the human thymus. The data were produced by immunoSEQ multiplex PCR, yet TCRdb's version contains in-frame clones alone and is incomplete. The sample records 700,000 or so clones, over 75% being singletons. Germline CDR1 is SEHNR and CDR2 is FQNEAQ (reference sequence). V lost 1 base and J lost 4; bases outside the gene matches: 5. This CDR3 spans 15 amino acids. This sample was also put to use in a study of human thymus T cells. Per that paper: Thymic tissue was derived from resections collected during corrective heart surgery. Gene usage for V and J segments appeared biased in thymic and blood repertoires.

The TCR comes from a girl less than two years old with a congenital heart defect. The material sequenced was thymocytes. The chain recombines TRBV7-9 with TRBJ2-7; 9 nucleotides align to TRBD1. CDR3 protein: CASSLEQGARYEQYF. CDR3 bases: TGTGCCAGCAGCTTAGAACAGGGGGCTAGGTACGAGCAGTACTTC.